This T cell receptor beta chain came from a study of human T cells and chemical hapten exposure. This clonotype was recorded many times. One entry per CDR3 protein results from TCRdb running MiXCR on the RACE reads. The sample has roughly 81,000 distinct CDR3 sequences; approximately 9% are singletons. CDR1 MDHEN and CDR2 SYDVKM come from the germline V gene. This CDR3 has 13 residues. Trimming removed 6 bases at V and 1 base at J, with 9 bases between. Documented time point: pre-sensitization, week 0. Documented treatment: therapeutic diphenylcyclopropenone sensitization with weekly scalp DPC. This TCR derives from a man aged 40-50 years with alopecia areata. Some clones in this sample may be carry-over from other donors' samples. The rearrangement uses TRBV28 and TRBJ2-5; D remains unclear. The sequences come from whole blood, collected in connection with sensitization to the hapten diphenylcyclopropenone (DPC). In DNA, the CDR3 is TGTGCCAGCAGAACGGACGGCCAAGAGACCCAGTACTTC. Protein: CASRTDGQETQYF.